Shown below are 2 T cell receptor beta chains from a single sample sequenced in a study of OX40 agonist ivuxolimab in advanced cancers. Clones were sequenced by immunoSEQ multiplex PCR, and TCRdb holds only the in-frame ones, with some missing. The sample shows 50,000 to 70,000 clones, 80% to 90% of them seen only once. The source was CD4+ or CD8+ T cells sorted from blood, collected in a trial of the OX40 agonist ivuxolimab. The source of these receptors is an adult with an advanced solid tumor such as melanoma, head and neck, liver or kidney cancer.

V is TRBV27 and J is TRBJ2-7; 9 bases agree with TRBD2. V shed 4 bases, J shed 2 bases, and the junction held 6 bases outside the gene matches. The germline V gene encodes CDR1 MNHEY and CDR2 SMNVEV (reference sequence). This CDR3 spans 15 amino acids. In nucleotides, the CDR3 is TGTGCCAGCAGTTACGGACTAGCGAGAACCTACGAGCAGTACTTC. Amino acids: CASSYGLARTYEQYF.

The rearrangement joins TRBV7-9 to TRBJ2-5; 7 bases line up with TRBD1. Germline V gene data show CDR1 as SEHNR and CDR2 as FQNEAQ (reference sequence). The CDR3 has 12 residues. The junction had 7 bases not matched to a gene; V was cut back by 5 bases and J by 10 bases. The CDR3 nucleotides are TGTGCCAGCAGCCAGGACAGGAACAACCAGTACTTC. Amino acids: CASSQDRNNQYF. Full variable domain (missing parts from reference TRBV7-9 and TRBJ2-5): DTGVSQNPRHKITKRGQNVTFRCDPISEHNRLYWYRQTLGQGPEFLTYFQNEAQLEKSRLLSDRFSAERPKGSFSTLEIQRTEQGDSAMYLCASSQDRNNQYFGPGTRLLVL.